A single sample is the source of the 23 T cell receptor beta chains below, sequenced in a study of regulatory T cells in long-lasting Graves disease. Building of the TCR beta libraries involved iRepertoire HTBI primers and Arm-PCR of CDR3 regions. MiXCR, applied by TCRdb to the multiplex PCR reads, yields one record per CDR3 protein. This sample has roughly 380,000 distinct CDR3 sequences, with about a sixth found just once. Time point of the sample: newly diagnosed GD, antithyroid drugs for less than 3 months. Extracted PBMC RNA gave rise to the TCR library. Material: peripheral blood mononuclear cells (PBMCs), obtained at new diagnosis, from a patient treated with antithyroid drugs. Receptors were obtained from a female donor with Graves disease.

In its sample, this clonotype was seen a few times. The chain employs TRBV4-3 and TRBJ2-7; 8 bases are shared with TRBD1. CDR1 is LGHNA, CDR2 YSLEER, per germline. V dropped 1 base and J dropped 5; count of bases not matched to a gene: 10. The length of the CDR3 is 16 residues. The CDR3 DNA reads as TGCGCCAGCAGCCAAGTTGAGGCAGGGGGCGTACACGAGCAGTACTTC. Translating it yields CASSQVEAGGVHEQYF.

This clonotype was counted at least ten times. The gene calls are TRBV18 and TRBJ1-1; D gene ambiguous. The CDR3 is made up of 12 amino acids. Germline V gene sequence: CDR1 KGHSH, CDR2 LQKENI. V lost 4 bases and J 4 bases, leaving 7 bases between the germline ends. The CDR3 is CASSRAGTEAFF. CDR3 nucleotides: TGTGCCAGCTCACGAGCGGGCACTGAAGCTTTCTTT.

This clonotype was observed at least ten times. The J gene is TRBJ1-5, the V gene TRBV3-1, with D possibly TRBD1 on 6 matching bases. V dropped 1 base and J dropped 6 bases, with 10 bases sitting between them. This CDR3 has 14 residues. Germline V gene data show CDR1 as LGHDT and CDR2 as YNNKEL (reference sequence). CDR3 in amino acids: CASSQAGDGQPQHF. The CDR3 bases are TGTGCCAGCAGCCAAGCAGGGGATGGTCAGCCCCAGCATTTT.

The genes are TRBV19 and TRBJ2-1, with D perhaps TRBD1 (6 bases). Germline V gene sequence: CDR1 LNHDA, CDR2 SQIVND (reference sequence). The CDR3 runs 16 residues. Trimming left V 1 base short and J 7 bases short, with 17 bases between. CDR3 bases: TGTGCCAGTAGTATAGCCGGGACAAGCGGTAAAAATGAGCAGTTCTTC. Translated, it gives CASSIAGTSGKNEQFF. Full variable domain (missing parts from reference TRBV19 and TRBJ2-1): DGGITQSPKYLFRKEGQNVTLSCEQNLNHDAMYWYRQDPGQGLRLIYYSQIVNDFQKGDIAEGYSVSREKKESFPLTVTSAQKNPTAFYLCASSIAGTSGKNEQFFGPGTRLTVL.

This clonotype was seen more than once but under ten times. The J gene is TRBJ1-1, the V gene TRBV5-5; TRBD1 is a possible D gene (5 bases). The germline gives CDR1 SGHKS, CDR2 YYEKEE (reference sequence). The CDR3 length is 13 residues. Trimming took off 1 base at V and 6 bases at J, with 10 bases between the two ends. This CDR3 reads CASSLSGVAEAFF. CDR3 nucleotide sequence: TGTGCCAGCAGCTTGTCGGGGGTCGCTGAAGCTTTCTTT.

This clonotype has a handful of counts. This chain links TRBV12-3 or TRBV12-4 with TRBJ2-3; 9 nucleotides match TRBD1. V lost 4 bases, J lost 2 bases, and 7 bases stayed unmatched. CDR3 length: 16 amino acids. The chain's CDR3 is CASSYGQGRDTDTQYF. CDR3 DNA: TGTGCCAGCAGTTATGGACAGGGGAGGGACACAGATACGCAGTATTTT.

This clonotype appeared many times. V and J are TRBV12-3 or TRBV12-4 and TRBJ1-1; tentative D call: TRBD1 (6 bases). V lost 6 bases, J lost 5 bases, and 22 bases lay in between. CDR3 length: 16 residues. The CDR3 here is CASSPPDFLTGTEAFF. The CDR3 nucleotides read TGTGCCAGCAGCCCACCCGATTTCCTTACAGGGACTGAAGCTTTCTTT.

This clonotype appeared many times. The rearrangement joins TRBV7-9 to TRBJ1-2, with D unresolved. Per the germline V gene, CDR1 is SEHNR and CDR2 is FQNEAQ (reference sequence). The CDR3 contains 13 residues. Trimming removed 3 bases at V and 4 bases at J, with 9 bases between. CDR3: CASSFGEAYGYTF. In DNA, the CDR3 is TGTGCCAGCAGCTTCGGGGAAGCCTATGGCTACACCTTC.

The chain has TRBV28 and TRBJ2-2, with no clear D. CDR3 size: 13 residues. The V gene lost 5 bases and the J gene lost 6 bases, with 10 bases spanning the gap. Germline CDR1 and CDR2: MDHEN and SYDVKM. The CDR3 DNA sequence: TGTGCCAGCAGTCCCCACACCGCCGGGGAGCTGTTTTTT. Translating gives CASSPHTAGELFF.

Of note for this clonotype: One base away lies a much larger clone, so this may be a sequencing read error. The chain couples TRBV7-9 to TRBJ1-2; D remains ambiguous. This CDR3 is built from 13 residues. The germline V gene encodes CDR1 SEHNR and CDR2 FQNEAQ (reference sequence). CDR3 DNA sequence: TGTGCCAGCAGCTTAGTAGTTAACTATGGCCACACCTTC. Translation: CASSLVVNYGHTF.

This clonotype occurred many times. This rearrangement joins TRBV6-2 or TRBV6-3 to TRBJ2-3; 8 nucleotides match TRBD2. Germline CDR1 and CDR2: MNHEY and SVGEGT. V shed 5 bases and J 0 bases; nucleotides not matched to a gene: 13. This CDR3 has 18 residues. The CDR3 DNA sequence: TGTGCCAGCAGTGAAGAGCCGGGGGGGGGCTCTAGCACAGATACGCAGTATTTT. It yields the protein CASSEEPGGGSSTDTQYF.

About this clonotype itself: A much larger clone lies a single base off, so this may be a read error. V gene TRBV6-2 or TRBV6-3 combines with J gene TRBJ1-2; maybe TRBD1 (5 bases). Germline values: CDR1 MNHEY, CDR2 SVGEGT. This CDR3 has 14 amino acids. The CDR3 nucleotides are TGTGACAGCAGTGAAGCCCAGGGCAGCTATGGCTACACCTTC. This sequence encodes CDSSEAQGSYGYTF.

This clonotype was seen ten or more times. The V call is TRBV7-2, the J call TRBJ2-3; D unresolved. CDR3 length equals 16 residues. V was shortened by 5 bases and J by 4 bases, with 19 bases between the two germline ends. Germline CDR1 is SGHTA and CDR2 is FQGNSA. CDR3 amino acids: CASSPPAVYHPDTQYF. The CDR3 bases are TGTGCCAGCAGCCCACCCGCGGTGTACCACCCAGATACGCAGTATTTT.

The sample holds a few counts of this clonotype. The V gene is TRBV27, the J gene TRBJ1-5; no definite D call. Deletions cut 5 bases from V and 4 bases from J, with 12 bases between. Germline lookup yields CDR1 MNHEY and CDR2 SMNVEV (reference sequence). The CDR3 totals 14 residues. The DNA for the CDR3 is TGTGCCAGCAGTCTAGGGTCAGTAAATCAGCCCCAGCATTTT. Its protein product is CASSLGSVNQPQHF.

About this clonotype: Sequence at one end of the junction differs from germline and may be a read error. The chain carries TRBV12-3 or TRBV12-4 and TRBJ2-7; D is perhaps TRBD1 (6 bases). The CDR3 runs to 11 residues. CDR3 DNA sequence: TGTGCCAGCAGTCTCCGGGACACCCCTCGCTTC. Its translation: CASSLRDTPRF.

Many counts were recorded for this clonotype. In nucleotides, the CDR3 is TGTGCCAGCAACCGGGGAGGAGAGACCCAGTACTTC. It specifies CASNRGGETQYF. The chain employs TRBV2 and TRBJ2-5; TRBD2 might be the D (6 bases). This CDR3 spans 12 amino acids. The V gene lost 7 bases and the J gene lost 4 bases, with 10 bases spanning the gap. Looked up from germline, CDR1 is SNHLY and CDR2 is FYNNEI.

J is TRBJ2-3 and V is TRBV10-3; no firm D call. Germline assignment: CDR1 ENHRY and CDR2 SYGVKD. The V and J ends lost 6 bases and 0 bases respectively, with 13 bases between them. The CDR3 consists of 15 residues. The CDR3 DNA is TGTGCCATCAGGTTCTCCGATTCTAGCACAGATACGCAGTATTTT. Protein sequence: CAIRFSDSSTDTQYF.

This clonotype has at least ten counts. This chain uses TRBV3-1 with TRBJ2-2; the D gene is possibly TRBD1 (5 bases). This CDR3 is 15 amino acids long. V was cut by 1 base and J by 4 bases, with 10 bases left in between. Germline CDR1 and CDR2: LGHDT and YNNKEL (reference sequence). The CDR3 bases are TGTGCCAGCAGCCAAGCCCGGACATCCACCGGGGAGCTGTTTTTT. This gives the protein CASSQARTSTGELFF.

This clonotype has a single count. The CDR3, as DNA: TGTGCCACCCAAGAGGGACAGTGGAATGAAAAACTGTTTTTT. This encodes CATQEGQWNEKLFF. This chain joins TRBV19 and TRBJ1-4, with 7 bases lining up with TRBD1. The CDR3 is 14 residues long. After removal of 10 bases from V and 5 bases from J, the junction contained 10 bases not matched to a gene. Germline CDR1 is LNHDA and CDR2 is SQIVND (reference sequence).

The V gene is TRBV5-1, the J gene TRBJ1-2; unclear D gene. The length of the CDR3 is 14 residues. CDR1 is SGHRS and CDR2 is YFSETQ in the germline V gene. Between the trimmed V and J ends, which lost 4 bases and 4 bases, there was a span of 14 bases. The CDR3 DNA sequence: TGCGCCAGCAGCCTGTTAGGGCGGCCCTATGGCTACACCTTC. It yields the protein CASSLLGRPYGYTF. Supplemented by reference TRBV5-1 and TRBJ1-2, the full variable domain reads KAGVTQTPRYLIKTRGQQVTLSCSPISGHRSVSWYQQTPGQGLQFLFEYFSETQRNKGNFPGRFSGRQFSNSRSEMNVSTLELGDSALYLCASSLLGRPYGYTFGSGTRLTVV.

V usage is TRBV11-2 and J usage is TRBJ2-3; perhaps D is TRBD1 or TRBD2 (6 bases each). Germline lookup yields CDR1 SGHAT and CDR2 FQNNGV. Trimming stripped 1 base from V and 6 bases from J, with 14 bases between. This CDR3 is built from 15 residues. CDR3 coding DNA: TGTGCCAGCAGCTTAGTTGGGGGGCTTCTGGATACGCAGTATTTT. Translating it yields CASSLVGGLLDTQYF. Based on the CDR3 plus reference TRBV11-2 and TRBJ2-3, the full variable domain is EAGVAQSPRYKIIEKRQSVAFWCNPISGHATLYWYQQILGQGPKLLIQFQNNGVVDDSQLPKDRFSAERLKGVDSTLKIQPAKLEDSAVYLCASSLVGGLLDTQYFGPGTRLTVL.

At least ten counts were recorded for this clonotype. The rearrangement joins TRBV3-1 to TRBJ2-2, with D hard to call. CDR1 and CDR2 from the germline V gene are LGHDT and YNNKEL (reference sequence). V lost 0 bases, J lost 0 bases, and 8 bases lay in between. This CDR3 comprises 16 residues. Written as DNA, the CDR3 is TGTGCCAGCAGCCAAGACACCAACCCGAACACCGGGGAGCTGTTTTTT. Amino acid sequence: CASSQDTNPNTGELFF.

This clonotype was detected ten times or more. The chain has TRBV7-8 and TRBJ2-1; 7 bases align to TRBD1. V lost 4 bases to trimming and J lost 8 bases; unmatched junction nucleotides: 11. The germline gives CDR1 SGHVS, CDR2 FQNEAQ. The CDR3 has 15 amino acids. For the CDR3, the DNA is TGTGCCAGCAGCTCAGAACAGGGGACGTCATATGAGCAGTTCTTC. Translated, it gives CASSSEQGTSYEQFF.